This T cell receptor (beta chain) appears in the sequencing data of a study of blood T cell repertoires in COVID-19. The overall study: The United States, Italy and Spain supplied acute and convalescent COVID-19 samples.

Trimming shortened V by 2 bases and J by 3 bases, and 13 bases separated the two germline ends. The germline gives CDR1 SQVTM, CDR2 ANQGSEA. The CDR3 loop spans 14 amino acids. This study enrolled people aged roughly 18 to 89 from roughly 22 US geographic areas. Produced via immunoSEQ multiplex PCR; TCRdb's table is partial and in-frame only. The data contain about 260,000 clones, around 80% of them seen just once; the ten biggest clones take up under 4.5%. The V and J genes are TRBV29-1 and TRBJ1-1; a possible D gene is TRBD1 (6 bases). The source is a man between 25 and 39 years old with acute COVID-19. What was sequenced was PBMCs or T cells enriched from blood (not recorded which). The CDR3 sequence is CSVESGHDYTEAFF. DNA of the CDR3: TGCAGCGTTGAATCGGGACATGACTACACTGAAGCTTTCTTT.